These 14 T cell receptor beta chains share one sample of origin, sequenced in a study of cytomegalovirus exposure and HLA in healthy donors. Profiled with immunoSEQ multiplex PCR; TCRdb holds only in-frame clones, not every one. The table includes 110,000 to 150,000 clones, roughly four fifths detected once. Sequencing was performed on PBMCs. These receptors were obtained from a woman in her twenties or thirties in good health and CMV-seronegative.

V usage is TRBV7-2 and J usage is TRBJ1-2; TRBD1 aligns across 8 bases. Germline V gives CDR1 SGHTA, CDR2 FQGNSA. This CDR3 has 15 amino acids. The trim removed 1 base at V and 7 bases at J, leaving 8 bases unmatched. CDR3 DNA: TGTGCCAGCAGCTTAGAGGGCAGGGGGCTGAGTGGCTACACCTTC. Its protein product is CASSLEGRGLSGYTF.

The chain has TRBV6-6 and TRBJ2-7, with a possible D match to TRBD1 (5 bases). Germline values: CDR1 MNHNY, CDR2 SVGAGI (reference sequence). This CDR3 region has 14 residues. The germline V and J ends were trimmed by 3 bases and 5 bases, with 14 bases remaining between them. The CDR3 loop is CASSYLDGAHEQYF. The CDR3 nucleotides read TGTGCCAGCAGTTATCTGGATGGGGCCCACGAGCAGTACTTC.

J is TRBJ2-7 and V is TRBV7-8; the D gene is possibly TRBD2 (5 bases). The CDR3 consists of 14 residues. V lost 5 bases to trimming and J lost 2 bases, with 13 bases between them. Germline CDR1 is SGHVS and CDR2 is FQNEAQ. The CDR3 is CASSQKEGPYEQYF. CDR3 coding DNA: TGTGCCAGCAGCCAGAAAGAGGGCCCCTACGAGCAGTACTTC.

V and J are TRBV7-8 and TRBJ2-3; D remains unclear. V was shortened by 1 base and J by 7 bases, with 12 bases between the two germline ends. The CDR3 covers 14 residues. Germline V gene lookup returns CDR1 SGHVS and CDR2 FQNEAQ. In DNA, the CDR3 is TGTGCCAGCAGCTTAGGTCCCCAGCGTTATACGCAGTATTTT. Encoded protein: CASSLGPQRYTQYF.

The chain has TRBV6-1 and TRBJ2-1; tentative D call: TRBD2 (6 bases). Deletions cut 7 bases from V and 7 bases from J, with 20 bases between. The CDR3 consists of 15 residues. CDR1 is MNHNS, CDR2 SASEGT, per germline. The CDR3 DNA reads as TGTGCCAGCACCTCGGGGTGGGGGGTTGGTAATGAGCAGTTCTTC. Its translation is CASTSGWGVGNEQFF.

The rearrangement uses TRBV28 and TRBJ1-2; a weak D match, TRBD1 (5 bases). Germline V CDR1 and CDR2: MDHEN, SYDVKM. This CDR3 contains 13 residues. The V end lost 3 bases, the J end lost 5 bases, and 10 bases lay between the germline ends. The CDR3 nucleotides read TGTGCCAGCAGTTTGGGGGGACTTTATGGCTACACCTTC. Its protein is CASSLGGLYGYTF.

The rearrangement joins TRBV27 to TRBJ2-7, with D perhaps TRBD1 (5 bases). CDR1 is MNHEY, CDR2 SMNVEV, per germline (reference sequence). V lost 5 bases and J lost 3, with 8 bases in between. The CDR3 totals 12 residues. This chain's CDR3 is CASSPQGYEQYF. The CDR3 coding sequence is TGTGCCAGCAGTCCTCAGGGCTACGAGCAGTACTTC.

The CDR3 spells CASSRESGNQPQHF. CDR3 bases: TGTGCCAGCAGCCGCGAGTCAGGGAACCAGCCCCAGCATTTT. This chain connects TRBV7-9 to TRBJ1-5, with D perhaps matching TRBD1 (5 bases). The germline CDR1 and CDR2 sequences are SEHNR and FQNEAQ (reference sequence). The CDR3 loop spans 14 amino acids. V was cut by 5 bases and J by 7 bases, with 15 bases left in between. Supplemented by reference TRBV7-9 and TRBJ1-5, the full variable domain reads DTGVSQNPRHKITKRGQNVTFRCDPISEHNRLYWYRQTLGQGPEFLTYFQNEAQLEKSRLLSDRFSAERPKGSFSTLEIQRTEQGDSAMYLCASSRESGNQPQHFGDGTRLSIL.

The V call is TRBV2, the J call TRBJ2-3, with 10 bases that match TRBD2. Germline V gene lookup returns CDR1 SNHLY and CDR2 FYNNEI. The CDR3 contains 16 residues. Losses at the gene ends were 8 bases for V and 11 bases for J; bases not matched to a gene: 19. CDR3: CASQNTRALAGVEQYF. DNA for the CDR3: TGTGCCAGCCAAAATACACGGGCGCTAGCGGGGGTGGAGCAGTATTTT.

V usage is TRBV6-5 and J usage is TRBJ1-2; weak D call: TRBD1 (6 bases). Trimming removed 2 bases at V and 4 bases at J, with 11 bases between. CDR3 length: 14 amino acids. Per the germline V gene, CDR1 is MNHEY and CDR2 is SVGAGI. The DNA of the CDR3 is TGTGCCAGCAGTTACGGCCAGGGGACCTATGGCTACACCTTC. It specifies CASSYGQGTYGYTF.

This clone was seen a single time. V gene TRBV27 combines with J gene TRBJ2-3; 11 bases align to TRBD1. The CDR3 runs to 16 residues. V was clipped by 5 bases and J by 1 base; unmatched bases: 5. The germline V gene encodes CDR1 MNHEY and CDR2 SMNVEV (reference sequence). This chain's CDR3 is CASSRTGGVGTDTQYF. DNA of the CDR3: TGTGCCAGCAGTAGGACAGGGGGCGTAGGCACAGATACGCAGTATTTT.

V and J are TRBV6-1 and TRBJ1-2, with TRBD1 identical over 7 bases. Germline V gene lookup returns CDR1 MNHNS and CDR2 SASEGT. V dropped 6 bases and J dropped 7; count of bases not matched to a gene: 8. CDR3 length: 13 residues. The CDR3 sequence is CASRRSTGSGYTF. The CDR3 nucleotides read TGTGCCAGCAGAAGGTCGACAGGGTCTGGCTACACCTTC.

This sequence joins TRBV5-4 and TRBJ1-2; no firm D call. CDR3 size: 15 residues. V lost 0 bases, J lost 4 bases, and 13 bases lay in between. Germline V gene sequence: CDR1 SGHNT, CDR2 YYREEE (reference sequence). The CDR3 spells CASSLGQTSIYGYTF. CDR3 nucleotides: TGTGCCAGCAGCTTGGGGCAGACATCGATCTATGGCTACACCTTC.

The chain recombines TRBV6-1 with TRBJ2-7, with a weak D call TRBD1 (6 bases). CDR1 and CDR2 (germline): MNHNS, SASEGT. The CDR3 sequence is 14 residues long. V gave up 1 base and J gave up 3 bases, with 10 bases separating them. The CDR3 coding sequence is TGTGCCAGCAGTGAAGGTGTAGGGGGCTACGAGCAGTACTTC. Protein product: CASSEGVGGYEQYF.